Listed below are T cell receptor beta chains from one sample, sequenced in a study of blood T cell repertoires in COVID-19. The protocol was immunoSEQ multiplex PCR, while the TCRdb copy is restricted to in-frame clones and leaves out a portion. The data show over 200,000 clones, about nine tenths seen once. The material sequenced was peripheral blood. The receptors here all came from a man aged 25 to 40 with COVID-19, enrolled during active disease. The CDR3 runs from the conserved cysteine through the conserved F or W. A D gene is named only where the DNA matches it firmly.

v_gene	j_gene	d_gene	CDR3nt	CDR3aa
TRBV11-2	TRBJ2-7	TRBD1	TGTGCCAGCAGCCAAGATGGGACAGGGTGGTACGAGCAGTACTTC	CASSQDGTGWYEQYF
TRBV27	TRBJ1-5	TRBD1	TGTGCCAGCAGTGCTAGCGGGACAGTTTACCATCAGCCCCAGCATTTT	CASSASGTVYHQPQHF
TRBV19	TRBJ1-2	-	TGTGCCAGTACGGATGGGCAGCACCCCTATGGCTACACCTTC	CASTDGQHPYGYTF
TRBV7-3	TRBJ2-3	TRBD2	TGTGCCAGCAGCCTAGCGGGAGGTACAGATACGCAGTATTTT	CASSLAGGTDTQYF
TRBV19	TRBJ1-2	-	TGTGCCAGTATAGACAGTATCCACCATGGCTACACCTTC	CASIDSIHHGYTF
TRBV9	TRBJ1-2	TRBD1	TGTGCCAGCAGCGGCTCGGGACAGGGGGCGGGAAACTATGGCTACACCTTC	CASSGSGQGAGNYGYTF
TRBV5-1	TRBJ1-1	-	TGCGCCAGCAGCTTGTTCACAGGCCCGAACACTGAAGCTTTCTTT	CASSLFTGPNTEAFF
TRBV7-9	TRBJ2-3	TRBD1	TGTGCCAGCAGCCCCACGCGGCGGACAGGGGGTGGCACAGATACGCAGTATTTT	CASSPTRRTGGGTDTQYF
TRBV18	TRBJ2-1	-	TGTGCCAGCTCACCATCGGAGGGCTACAATGAGCAGTTCTTC	CASSPSEGYNEQFF
TRBV29-1	TRBJ2-1	TRBD1	TGCAGCGTTGAAAGGTCTACAGGGGGGTACAATGAGCAGTTCTTC	CSVERSTGGYNEQFF
TRBV7-8	TRBJ2-7	-	TGTGCCAGCAGCTTCAAGAGGGGGATGGTAGGTGAGCAGTACTTC	CASSFKRGMVGEQYF
TRBV29-1	TRBJ1-5	-	TGCAGCGTTACCTTTGGGGGGTCCGCGAGCAATCAGCCCCAGCATTTT	CSVTFGGSASNQPQHF
TRBV11-2	TRBJ2-1	TRBD2	TGTGCCAGCAGCTTTAGCCAGGGACTAGCGGGAGATAATGAGCAGTTCTTC	CASSFSQGLAGDNEQFF